The present entry profiles one T cell receptor (beta chain) with its context. It lacks a known antigen. No base-level quality is on record; no much larger clone is a single base apart. The data are from a study of T cell repertoires in cytomegalovirus infection (dated by TCRdb to between 2017 and 2020). Notes on the research overall: Recently identified HLA-C-restricted CMV epitopes, whose presentation resists viral immunomodulation, were targeted by peptide stimulations together with well-studied HLA-B-restricted epitopes. The HLA type of each donor mattered for the analysis, because public TCR beta signatures pointed to carriage of CMV infection along with the matching HLA type.

Study-level results and caveats: The ex vivo response was dominated by HLA-C-restricted CMV-specific TCR beta clonotypes, which also provided the single most frequent clonotype in two of eight donors. Carriers of CMV infection plus the relevant HLA type were discriminated by the cumulative frequency of public TCR beta family members in the study cohort and in an independent approximately 400-donor cohort.

The treatment or condition label, read with the paper, signifies: in vitro stimulation with specific CMV peptide epitopes to enrich CMV-specific T cells. Sequencing relied on an Illumina HiSeq 1500. TCRdb reanalyzed the raw reads on its own, using fastp at Q25 for trimming and MiXCR for clone calling, and kept in-frame beta chains. For every CDR3 protein sequence, its rows merge into one entry that carries the most common genes and DNA. In all, the sample holds about 500,000 distinct CDR3 sequences, and 30% to 40% of those were seen once. The top ten hold about a sixth of the sample. The receptor was derived from a human donor in good health (CMV status not recorded). Some clones in this sample may be carry-over from other donors' samples. The sample was cultured PBMCs, taken from culture after CMV antigen stimulation.

The nucleotide sequence is given as TGCGCCAGCAGCCTCCAACAGGGGGCGGCGGGAAACATTCAGTACTTC. Its protein product is CASSLQQGAAGNIQYF. The chain joins TRBV5-1 to TRBJ2-4; TRBD1 matches 9 bases in the middle. For this chain, trimming is 4 bases at the V end and 6 bases at the J end, and the number of junction bases without a gene match is 11. CDR1 and CDR2 (SGHRS, YFSETQ) derive from the germline V gene. Including the terminal cysteine and phenylalanine, the CDR3 comprises 16 residues. Only CDR3 DNA remains: 48 bases, in frame from the first base. The variable domain in full, with residues beyond the CDR3 obtained from the reference TRBV5-1 and TRBJ2-4 genes, is KAGVTQTPRYLIKTRGQQVTLSCSPISGHRSVSWYQQTPGQGLQFLFEYFSETQRNKGNFPGRFSGRQFSNSRSEMNVSTLELGDSALYLCASSLQQGAAGNIQYFGAGTRLSVL.